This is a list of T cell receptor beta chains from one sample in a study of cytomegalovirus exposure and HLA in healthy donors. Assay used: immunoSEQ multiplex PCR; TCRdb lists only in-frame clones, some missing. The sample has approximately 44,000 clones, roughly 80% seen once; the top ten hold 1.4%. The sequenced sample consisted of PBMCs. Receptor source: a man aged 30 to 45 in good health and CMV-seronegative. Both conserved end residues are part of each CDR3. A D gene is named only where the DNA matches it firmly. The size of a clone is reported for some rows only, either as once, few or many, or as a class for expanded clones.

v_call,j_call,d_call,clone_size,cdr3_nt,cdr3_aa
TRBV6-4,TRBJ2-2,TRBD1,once,TGTGCCAGCAGCCCGGACAGGGGAAGCACCGGGGAGCTGTTTTTT,CASSPDRGSTGELFF
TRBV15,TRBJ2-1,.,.,TGTGCCACCAGCGGCGACTCGCCGCGCTACAATGAGCAGTTCTTC,CATSGDSPRYNEQFF
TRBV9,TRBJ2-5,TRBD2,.,TGTGCCAGCAGCGTAGGATGGGGGGGTTCAGAGACCCAGTACTTC,CASSVGWGGSETQYF
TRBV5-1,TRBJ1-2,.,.,TGCGCCAGCAGCTTGGGGGGAGAGGGAAACTATGGCTACACCTTC,CASSLGGEGNYGYTF
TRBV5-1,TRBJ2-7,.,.,TGCGCCAGCAGCTTACAGGGTACCTACGAGCAGTACTTC,CASSLQGTYEQYF
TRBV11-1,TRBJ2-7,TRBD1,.,TGTGCCAGCAGCGCCCGGGACAGAGACGAGCAGTACTTC,CASSARDRDEQYF
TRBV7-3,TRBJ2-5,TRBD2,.,TGTGCCAGCAGCATTAGCGGGAGAGGGGAGACCCAGTACTTC,CASSISGRGETQYF
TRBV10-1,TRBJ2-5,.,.,TGCGCCAGCAGTGATGCCCTAACGGTTCCCCAGTACTTC,CASSDALTVPQYF
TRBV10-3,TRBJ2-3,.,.,TGTGCCATCAGTGAGTCAGGAGACAGTAGCACAGATACGCAGTATTTT,CAISESGDSSTDTQYF
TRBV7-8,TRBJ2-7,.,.,TGTGCCAGCAGCTCTCCTAGCGTCAGCTACGAGCAGTACTTC,CASSSPSVSYEQYF
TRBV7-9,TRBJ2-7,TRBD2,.,TGTGCCAGCAGCTCCCGACTAGCGGGGGTGGGCTCCTACGAGCAGTACTTC,CASSSRLAGVGSYEQYF
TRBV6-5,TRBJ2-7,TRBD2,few,TGTGCCAGCAGTCCCGGGACTAGCGTGACCTACGAGCAGTACTTC,CASSPGTSVTYEQYF
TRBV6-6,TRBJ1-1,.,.,TGTGCCAGCAGTAGGGGCGGGGGAACTGAAGCTTTCTTT,CASSRGGGTEAFF
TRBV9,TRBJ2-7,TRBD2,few,TGTGCCAGCAGCGTAGGGGACGCGGGAGGGCCGTTGGACGAGCAGTACTTC,CASSVGDAGGPLDEQYF
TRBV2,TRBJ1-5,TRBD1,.,TGTGCCAGCAGCGACCGGGACAGGGTGCATTTT,CASSDRDRVHF
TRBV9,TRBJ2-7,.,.,TGTGCCAGCAGCCTGAGCGGTAAATTGGACGAGCAGTACTTC,CASSLSGKLDEQYF
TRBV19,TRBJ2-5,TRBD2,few,TGTGCCAGTAGTATTACTGGAGCGGGGGAGACCCAGTACTTC,CASSITGAGETQYF
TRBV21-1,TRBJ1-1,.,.,TGTGCCAGCAGCAAAGAGGCGCCAGGGGACAAGAACACTGAAGCTTTCTTT,CASSKEAPGDKNTEAFF
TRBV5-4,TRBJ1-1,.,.,TGTGCCAGCAGCTCTGCCATACAGGGTAGGAACACTGAAGCTTTCTTT,CASSSAIQGRNTEAFF
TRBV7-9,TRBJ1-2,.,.,TGTGCCAGCAGCTTAGCCCGAGTGGATGGCTACACCTTC,CASSLARVDGYTF
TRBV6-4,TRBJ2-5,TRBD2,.,TGTGCCAGCAGTGAGGGTAGCGGGAGCGGGCAAGAGACCCAGTACTTC,CASSEGSGSGQETQYF
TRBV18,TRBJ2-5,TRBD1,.,TGTGCCAGCTCACGACAGGGGGAAGAAGAGACCCAGTACTTC,CASSRQGEEETQYF
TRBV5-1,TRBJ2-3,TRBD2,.,TGCGCCAGCAGCGATACTAGCGGCACAGATACGCAGTATTTT,CASSDTSGTDTQYF
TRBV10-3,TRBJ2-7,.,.,TGTGCCATCAGTACCCGGGACTCTCCCGACGAGCAGTACTTC,CAISTRDSPDEQYF
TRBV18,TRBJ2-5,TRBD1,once,TGTGCCAGCTCACCAGGACAGGCTGAGACCCAGTACTTC,CASSPGQAETQYF
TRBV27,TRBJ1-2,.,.,TGTGCCAGCGGTCTGCGACAGGCCCAACTCTACTATGGCTACACCTTC,CASGLRQAQLYYGYTF
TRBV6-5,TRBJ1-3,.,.,TGTGCCAGCAGACCACAGGGCTACTCTGGAAACACCATATATTTT,CASRPQGYSGNTIYF
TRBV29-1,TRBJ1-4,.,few,TGCAGCTCGGGGTCGCCAACTAATGAAAAACTGTTTTTT,CSSGSPTNEKLFF
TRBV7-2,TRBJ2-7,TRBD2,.,TGTGCCAGCAGCTTAGTACATAGCGGGAGCTCCTACGAGCAGTACTTC,CASSLVHSGSSYEQYF
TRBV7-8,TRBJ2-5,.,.,TGTGCCAGCAGCTTCGTGGGCCTAAGGGGGACCCAGTACTTC,CASSFVGLRGTQYF
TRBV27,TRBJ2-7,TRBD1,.,TGTGCCAGCAGCAAACTAGGACAGGGCTACGAGCAGTACTTC,CASSKLGQGYEQYF
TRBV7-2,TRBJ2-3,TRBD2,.,TGTGCCAGCAGCCCACCCGGGGGGCGGGAGGACCCAACGCAGTATTTT,CASSPPGGREDPTQYF
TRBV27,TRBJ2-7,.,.,TGTGCCAGCGGATTCCAGGGCCTCTCCTACGAGCAGTACTTC,CASGFQGLSYEQYF
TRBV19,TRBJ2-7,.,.,TGTGCCAGTAGTACGGCGGGATGGACCTACGAGCAGTACTTC,CASSTAGWTYEQYF
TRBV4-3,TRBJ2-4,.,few,TGCGCCAGCAGCCAAGCTCGATGGACTTCGGGGAACATTCAGTACTTC,CASSQARWTSGNIQYF
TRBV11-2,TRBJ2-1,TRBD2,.,TGTGCCAGCAGCTTAAAGTTCGGGGGGAACTCCTACAATGAGCAGTTCTTC,CASSLKFGGNSYNEQFF
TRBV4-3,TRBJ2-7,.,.,TGCGCCAGCAGCAAACCGGGAACCTCGTGGGAGCAGTACTTC,CASSKPGTSWEQYF
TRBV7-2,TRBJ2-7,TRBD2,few,TGTGCCAGCAGCTACGATCCTAGCGGGTCCCGGGCCGAGCAGTACTTC,CASSYDPSGSRAEQYF
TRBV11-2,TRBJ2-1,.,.,TGTGCCAGCTCATGGGCCGGGGGAGGGGGATCCTACAATGAGCAGTTCTTC,CASSWAGGGGSYNEQFF